The clone carrying this T cell receptor beta chain was picked up many times. Its antigen is not known. Without any cell sorting, roughly 20-30 mg of bulk tissue yielded co-extracted RNA and DNA. Constant-region priming of around 500 ng total RNA yielded TCR beta cDNA. Researchers made the TCR beta libraries by running three nested multiplex PCR rounds with slightly modified ARM-PCR. PCR rounds one and two used TRBV1-TRBV30 forward primers with a C-beta reverse primer for 9 to 10 cycles each. In TCRdb, the multiplex PCR reads were re-called with MiXCR into one record per CDR3 protein. The sample contains approximately 76,000 distinct CDR3 sequences, around 75% of which appear only once. Germline V gene lookup returns CDR1 MDHEN and CDR2 SYDVKM. Trimming stripped 6 bases from V and 2 bases from J, with 14 bases between. The CDR3 runs 15 residues. These data originate in a study of tumor-infiltrating lymphocytes in primary liver carcinoma. General study findings and limits: It was tumor-adjacent and tumor-blood pairs that overlapped less than tumor region pairs did.

The chain carries TRBV28 and TRBJ1-5, with a possible D match to TRBD1 (5 bases). The sequence was obtained from a woman aged 60 to 75 with primary liver carcinoma and hepatitis B virus infection. Specimen: liver tumor tissue from sampling region 4. Subset: tumor region T4, right-lateral pole. The CDR3 region is CASSQRQLGNQPQHF. The CDR3 DNA reads as TGTGCCAGCAGCCAGAGACAGCTAGGCAATCAGCCCCAGCATTTT. Variable domain in full (rest from reference TRBV28 and TRBJ1-5): DVKVTQSSRYLVKRTGEKVFLECVQDMDHENMFWYRQDPGLGLRLIYFSYDVKMKEKGDIPEGYSVSREKKERFSLILESASTNQTSMYLCASSQRQLGNQPQHFGDGTRLSIL.